The rows below give T cell receptor beta chains drawn from one sample of a study of blood T cell repertoires in COVID-19. Sequencing used immunoSEQ multiplex PCR; TCRdb keeps in-frame clones, though not all of them. Among a few hundred thousand clones, about 88% were seen once, and the ten largest hold about 10%. Sample: peripheral blood. The receptor set was obtained from a woman aged 25-40 years with COVID-19, enrolled during active disease. Both conserved end residues are part of each CDR3. D genes are given only for firm matches. Expanded clones are given a class, and other clones once, few, many or no size at all.

cdr3_nt	cdr3_aa	j_call	clone_size	d_call	v_call	cdr3_length
TGTGCCAGCAAAGAAACAGCGAACACCGGGGAGCTGTTTTTT	CASKETANTGELFF	TRBJ2-2	.	.	TRBV2	14
TGCAGCGTTGACTATGACAGGGGTAAACTGTTTTTT	CSVDYDRGKLFF	TRBJ1-4	.	TRBD1	TRBV29-1	12
TGTGCCAGCAGCTCATACACAGGGAGAGGGGACTACGAGCAGTACTTC	CASSSYTGRGDYEQYF	TRBJ2-7	.	.	TRBV11-2	16
TGTGCCAGCAGCTTAGCGGGCGGGAGAAATAATGAGCAGTTCTTC	CASSLAGGRNNEQFF	TRBJ2-1	.	TRBD2	TRBV7-8	15
TGTGCCAGCAGTGAAGTGGCAAGACTCTACTATGGCTACACCTTC	CASSEVARLYYGYTF	TRBJ1-2	.	.	TRBV6-1	15
TGCGCCAGCAGTAAACAGGGGACTTTCGCAGATACGCAGTATTTT	CASSKQGTFADTQYF	TRBJ2-3	once	.	TRBV10-1	15
TGCGCCAGCAGGTCGTCTAGCGGGAGCATAAACGGGCAGTACTTC	CASRSSSGSINGQYF	TRBJ2-7	.	TRBD2	TRBV10-2	15
TGTGCCAGCAGCCAAGTTGGGTCCGGGAGAGAGCAGTACTTC	CASSQVGSGREQYF	TRBJ2-7	.	.	TRBV3-1/TRBV3-2	14
TGTGCCAGCAGCTTAATGGGCAGAGACACTGAAGCTTTCTTT	CASSLMGRDTEAFF	TRBJ1-1	.	.	TRBV7-9	14
TGTGCCAGTAGGACAACAGGGGGCTGGTATGGCTACACCTTC	CASRTTGGWYGYTF	TRBJ1-2	.	TRBD1	TRBV19	14
TGTGCCAGCAGCCAGAACAGGGCCGGTTCCTACAATGAGCAGTTCTTC	CASSQNRAGSYNEQFF	TRBJ2-1	few	.	TRBV4-2	16
TGTGCCAGGACTCTCCGGGGAGGCAATCAGCCCCAGCATTTT	CARTLRGGNQPQHF	TRBJ1-5	.	.	TRBV27	14
TGTGCCAGCAGACCCCCCCAGGGGGCAATATCACTGGGGGCCAACGTCCTGACTTTC	CASRPPQGAISLGANVLTF	TRBJ2-6	few	TRBD1	TRBV28	19
TGTGCCAGCTCACCACTTGACGGAGGCTACGAGCAGTACTTC	CASSPLDGGYEQYF	TRBJ2-7	.	.	TRBV18	14
TGTGCCAGCCTAACAGGGGGCTCCTACAATGAGCAGTTCTTC	CASLTGGSYNEQFF	TRBJ2-1	.	TRBD1	TRBV18	14
TGCGCCAGCAGCTTGGCGGAGGGTTATGGAGAAGAGACCCAGTACTTC	CASSLAEGYGEETQYF	TRBJ2-5	.	.	TRBV5-1	16
TGTGCCTGGAGTCCAGGTCCAGATACGCAGTATTTT	CAWSPGPDTQYF	TRBJ2-3	.	.	TRBV30	12
TGTGCCAGCAATTTTATCCCCGGGACAGGGGATTCTCAGAATGAGCAGTTCTTC	CASNFIPGTGDSQNEQFF	TRBJ2-1	few	TRBD1	TRBV2	18
TGTGCCAGCAGTTTATCGTCGGGAGGGGTCTCCGGGGAGCTGTTTTTT	CASSLSSGGVSGELFF	TRBJ2-2	.	TRBD2	TRBV27	16
TGTGCCAGCAGGGGGAGGGACAGGGGGTTTTACGAGCAGTACTTC	CASRGRDRGFYEQYF	TRBJ2-7	.	TRBD1	TRBV28	15
TGTGCCAGCAGCGCTGGACAGGGGGCCACCGGGGAGCTGTTTTTT	CASSAGQGATGELFF	TRBJ2-2	.	TRBD1	TRBV7-8	15
TGTGCCAGCAGCTTAGGGGGGACCGGACTAGTTCTCGTTGAGCAGTTCTTC	CASSLGGTGLVLVEQFF	TRBJ2-1	.	TRBD2	TRBV11-3	17
TGTGCCAGCAGCCGACCCCCGGGAAACCGAAACACCATATATTTT	CASSRPPGNRNTIYF	TRBJ1-3	.	.	TRBV3-1/TRBV3-2	15
TGCGCCAGCAGCTTGGACATATCCAACAATGAGCAGTTCTTC	CASSLDISNNEQFF	TRBJ2-1	.	.	TRBV5-1	14
TGTGCCATCAGTGAAGGACAGGGGGCAGTGAATGAGCAGTTCTTC	CAISEGQGAVNEQFF	TRBJ2-1	.	TRBD1	TRBV10-3	15
TGCGCCAGCAGCGAACGGGGGGTAAACTACGAGCAGTACTTC	CASSERGVNYEQYF	TRBJ2-7	.	TRBD2	TRBV5-1	14
TGCAGCGTTGTCGCCGGGACAGAGACGAACACTGAAGCTTTCTTT	CSVVAGTETNTEAFF	TRBJ1-1	few	TRBD1	TRBV29-1	15
TGCGCCAGCAGCCAAGCCGCTGGAAACACCATATATTTT	CASSQAAGNTIYF	TRBJ1-3	once	.	TRBV4-1	13